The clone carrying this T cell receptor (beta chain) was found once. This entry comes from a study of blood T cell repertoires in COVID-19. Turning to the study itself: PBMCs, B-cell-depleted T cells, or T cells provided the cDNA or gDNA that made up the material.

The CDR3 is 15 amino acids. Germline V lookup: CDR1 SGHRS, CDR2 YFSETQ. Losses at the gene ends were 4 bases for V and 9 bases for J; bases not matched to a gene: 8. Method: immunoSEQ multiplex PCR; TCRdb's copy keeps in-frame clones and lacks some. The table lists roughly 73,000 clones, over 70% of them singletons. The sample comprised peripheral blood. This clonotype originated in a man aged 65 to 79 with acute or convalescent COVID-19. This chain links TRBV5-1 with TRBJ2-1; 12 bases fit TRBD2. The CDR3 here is CASSQTSGRISEQFF. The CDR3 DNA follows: TGCGCCAGCAGCCAAACTAGCGGGAGGATCAGTGAGCAGTTCTTC.